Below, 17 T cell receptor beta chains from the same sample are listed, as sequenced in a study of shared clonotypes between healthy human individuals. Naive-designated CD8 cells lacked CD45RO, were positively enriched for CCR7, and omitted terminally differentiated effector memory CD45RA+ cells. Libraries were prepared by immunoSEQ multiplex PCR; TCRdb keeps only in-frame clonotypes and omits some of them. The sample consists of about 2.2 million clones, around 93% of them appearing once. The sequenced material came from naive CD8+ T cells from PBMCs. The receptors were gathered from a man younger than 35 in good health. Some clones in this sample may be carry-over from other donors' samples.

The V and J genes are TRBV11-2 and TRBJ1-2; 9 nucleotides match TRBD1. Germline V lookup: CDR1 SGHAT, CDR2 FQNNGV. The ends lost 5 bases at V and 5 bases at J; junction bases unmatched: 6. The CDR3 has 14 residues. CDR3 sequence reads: CASSPRGQGYGYTF. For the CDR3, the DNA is TGTGCCAGCAGCCCACGGGGACAGGGATATGGCTACACCTTC.

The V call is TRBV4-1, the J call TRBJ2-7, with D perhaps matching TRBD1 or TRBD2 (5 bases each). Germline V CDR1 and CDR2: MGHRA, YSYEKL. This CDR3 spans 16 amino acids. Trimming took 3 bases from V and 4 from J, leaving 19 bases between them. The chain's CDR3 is CASSQAKPGTLYEQYF. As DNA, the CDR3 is TGCGCCAGCAGCCAGGCTAAACCCGGGACCTTATACGAGCAGTACTTC.

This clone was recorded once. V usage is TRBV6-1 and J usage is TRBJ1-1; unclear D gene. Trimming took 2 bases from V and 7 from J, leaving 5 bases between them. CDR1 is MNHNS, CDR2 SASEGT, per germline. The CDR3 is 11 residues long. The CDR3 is CASSERGEAFF. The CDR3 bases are TGTGCCAGCAGTGAACGGGGTGAAGCTTTCTTT.

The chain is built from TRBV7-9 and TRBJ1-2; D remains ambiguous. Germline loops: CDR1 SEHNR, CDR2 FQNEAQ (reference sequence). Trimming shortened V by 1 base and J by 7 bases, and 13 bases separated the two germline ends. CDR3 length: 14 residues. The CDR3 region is CASSLDSGWSGYTF. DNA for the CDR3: TGTGCCAGCAGCTTAGATAGCGGGTGGAGTGGCTACACCTTC.

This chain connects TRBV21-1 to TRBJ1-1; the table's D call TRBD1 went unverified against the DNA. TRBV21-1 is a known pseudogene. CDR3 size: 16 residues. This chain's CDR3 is CARFRDSAVMNTEAFF. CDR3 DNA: TGTGCCAGGTTTCGGGACAGCGCCGTCATGAACACTGAAGCTTTCTTT.

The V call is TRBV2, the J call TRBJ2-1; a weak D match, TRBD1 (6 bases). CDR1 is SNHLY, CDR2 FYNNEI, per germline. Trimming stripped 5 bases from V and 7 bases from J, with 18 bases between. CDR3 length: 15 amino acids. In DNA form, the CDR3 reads TGTGCCAGCAGTCCACAGCGGACAGCCTTGAATGAGCAGTTCTTC. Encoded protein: CASSPQRTALNEQFF. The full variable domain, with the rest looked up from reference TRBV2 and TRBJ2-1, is EPEVTQTPSHQVTQMGQEVILRCVPISNHLYFYWYRQILGQKVEFLVSFYNNEISEKSEIFDDQFSVERPDGSNFTLKIRSTKLEDSAMYFCASSPQRTALNEQFFGPGTRLTVL.

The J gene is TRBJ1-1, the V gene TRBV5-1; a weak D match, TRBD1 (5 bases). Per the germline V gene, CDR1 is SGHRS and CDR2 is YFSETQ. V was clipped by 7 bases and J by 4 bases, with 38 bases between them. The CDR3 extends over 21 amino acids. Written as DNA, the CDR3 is TGCGCCAGCCAGAAAACCCCGGGACCGTCTTTGTTTAAAGGAGATATCACTGAAGCTTTCTTT. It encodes CASQKTPGPSLFKGDITEAFF.

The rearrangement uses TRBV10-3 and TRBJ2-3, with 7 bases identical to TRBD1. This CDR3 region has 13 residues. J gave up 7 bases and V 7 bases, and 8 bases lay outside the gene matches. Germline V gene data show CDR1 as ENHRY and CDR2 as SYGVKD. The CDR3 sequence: CAITQDRANTQYF. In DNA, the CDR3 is TGTGCCATCACCCAAGACAGGGCAAATACGCAGTATTTT.

CDR3 DNA: TGTGCCAGCAGCAAGGGACAGGGGGGCTACGAGCAGTACTTC. It is translated as CASSKGQGGYEQYF. This chain uses TRBV7-2 with TRBJ2-7; 11 nucleotides match TRBD1. The CDR3 runs to 14 residues. Germline V gives CDR1 SGHTA, CDR2 FQGNSA. Trimming cost V 5 bases and J 3 bases; bases outside gene matches: 3. Filled out from reference TRBV7-2 and TRBJ2-7, the complete variable domain reads GAGVSQSPSNKVTEKGKDVELRCDPISGHTALYWYRQSLGQGLEFLIYFQGNSAPDKSGLPSDRFSAERTGGSVSTLTIQRTQQEDSAVYLCASSKGQGGYEQYFGPGTRLTVT.

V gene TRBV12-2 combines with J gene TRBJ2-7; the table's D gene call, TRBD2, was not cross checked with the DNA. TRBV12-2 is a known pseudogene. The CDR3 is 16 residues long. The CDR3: CASRLIRTTVKDEQYF. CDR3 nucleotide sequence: TGTGCAAGTCGCTTAATCCGGACTACAGTAAAGGACGAGCAGTACTTC.

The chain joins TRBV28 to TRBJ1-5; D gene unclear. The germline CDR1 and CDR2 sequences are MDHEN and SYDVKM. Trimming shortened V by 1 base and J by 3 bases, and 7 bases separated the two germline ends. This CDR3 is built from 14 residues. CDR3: CASSLLRNNQPQHF. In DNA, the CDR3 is TGTGCCAGCAGTTTATTAAGGAACAATCAGCCCCAGCATTTT. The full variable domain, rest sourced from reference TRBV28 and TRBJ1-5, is DVKVTQSSRYLVKRTGEKVFLECVQDMDHENMFWYRQDPGLGLRLIYFSYDVKMKEKGDIPEGYSVSREKKERFSLILESASTNQTSMYLCASSLLRNNQPQHFGDGTRLSIL.

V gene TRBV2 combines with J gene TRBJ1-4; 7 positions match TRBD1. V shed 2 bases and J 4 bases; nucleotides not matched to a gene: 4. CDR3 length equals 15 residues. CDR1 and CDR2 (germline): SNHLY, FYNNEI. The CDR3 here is CASSERDSFNEKLFF. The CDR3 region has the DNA TGTGCCAGCAGTGAACGGGACAGCTTTAATGAAAAACTGTTTTTT.

The CDR3 reads CASSPTGTGGQQFF. In nucleotides, the CDR3 is TGCGCCAGCAGCCCGACGGGGACAGGGGGTCAGCAGTTCTTC. This rearrangement joins TRBV5-1 to TRBJ2-1, with TRBD1 identical over 11 bases. This CDR3 comprises 14 residues. Germline lookup yields CDR1 SGHRS and CDR2 YFSETQ. V lost 4 bases and J lost 11; bases outside the gene matches: 8.

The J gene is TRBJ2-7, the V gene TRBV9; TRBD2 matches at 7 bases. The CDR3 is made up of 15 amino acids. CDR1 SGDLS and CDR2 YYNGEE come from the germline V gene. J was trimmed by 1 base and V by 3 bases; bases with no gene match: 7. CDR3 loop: CASSAAPGLSYEQYF. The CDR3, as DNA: TGTGCCAGCAGCGCTGCTCCGGGACTATCCTACGAGCAGTACTTC.

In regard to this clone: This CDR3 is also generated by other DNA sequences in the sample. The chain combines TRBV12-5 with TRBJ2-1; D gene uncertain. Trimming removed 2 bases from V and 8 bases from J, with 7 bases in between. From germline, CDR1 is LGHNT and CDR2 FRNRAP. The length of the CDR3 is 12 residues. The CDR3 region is CASGLSPDEQFF. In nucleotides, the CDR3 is TGTGCTAGTGGTTTGTCCCCCGATGAGCAGTTCTTC.

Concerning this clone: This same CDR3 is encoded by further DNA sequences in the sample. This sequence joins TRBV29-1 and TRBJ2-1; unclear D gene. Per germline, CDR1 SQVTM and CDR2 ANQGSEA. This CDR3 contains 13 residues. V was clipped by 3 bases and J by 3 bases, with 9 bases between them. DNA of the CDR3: TGCAGCGTTGACGGTCTCCACTACAATGAGCAGTTCTTC. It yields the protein CSVDGLHYNEQFF.

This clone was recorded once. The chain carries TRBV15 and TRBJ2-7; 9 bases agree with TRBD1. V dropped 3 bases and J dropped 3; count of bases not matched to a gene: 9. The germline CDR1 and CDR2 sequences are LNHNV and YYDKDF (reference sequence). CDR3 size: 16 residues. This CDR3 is CATSSDTGGFFYEQYF. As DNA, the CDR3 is TGTGCCACCAGCAGTGATACAGGGGGCTTTTTCTACGAGCAGTACTTC.